One and the same sample provided the 18 T cell receptor beta chains below, sequenced in a study of spatial heterogeneity in lung cancer. A single record per CDR3 protein comes from TCRdb applying MiXCR to the 5' RACE reads. The sample lists 14,000 to 15,000 distinct CDR3 sequences, approximately 10% occurring once. Time point specified: sample taken at primary tumor resection. Sequencing of whole RNA from tumor, nontumor lung or frozen PBMC involved no sorting. The starting material was PBMCs, obtained at surgery. Every receptor here comes from a female donor with early-stage non-small cell lung cancer.

The chain has TRBV5-6 and TRBJ1-1; unclear D gene. V lost 4 bases and J 0 bases, leaving 4 bases between the germline ends. Germline assignment: CDR1 SGHDT and CDR2 YYEEEE. This CDR3 is 12 amino acids long. Here the CDR3 DNA reads TGTGCCAGCAGCCCCTTGAACACTGAAGCTTTCTTT. Translation gives CASSPLNTEAFF.

This clonotype was detected ten times or more. The chain joins TRBV5-4 to TRBJ2-3, with 12 bases lining up with TRBD2. There are 15 residues in the CDR3. V lost 4 bases to trimming and J lost 5 bases; unmatched junction nucleotides: 5. Germline-derived CDR1 and CDR2 are SGHNT and YYREEE (reference sequence). The CDR3 spells CASSPSGGAIDTQYF. DNA of the CDR3: TGTGCCAGCAGCCCTAGCGGGGGGGCCATAGATACGCAGTATTTT. Full variable domain (rest looked up from reference TRBV5-4 and TRBJ2-3): ETGVTQSPTHLIKTRGQQVTLRCSSQSGHNTVSWYQQALGQGPQFIFQYYREEENGRGNFPPRFSGLQFPNYSSELNVNALELDDSALYLCASSPSGGAIDTQYFGPGTRLTVL.

This clonotype has at least ten counts. This chain links TRBV23-1 with TRBJ1-2, with 12 bases fitting TRBD1. TRBV23-1 is an ORF; its function is uncertain. This CDR3 has 17 residues. V dropped 4 bases and J dropped 3; count of bases not matched to a gene: 9. The DNA of the CDR3 is TGCGCCAGCAGTCCGGGACAGGGGGCGAGGGATGACTATGGCTACACCTTC. Residues: CASSPGQGARDDYGYTF.

This clonotype appeared once. The chain joins TRBV24-1 to TRBJ2-5, with 8 bases lining up with TRBD2. With 0 bases clipped from V and 1 base from J, the junction kept 0 bases outside the gene matches. The CDR3 has 15 amino acids. Germline V gene lookup returns CDR1 KGHDR and CDR2 SFDVKD. CDR3 coding DNA: TGTGCCACCAGTGATTTGGGGACTAGCCAAGAGACCCAGTACTTC. It specifies CATSDLGTSQETQYF.

This clonotype was seen repeatedly, ten times or more. The chain couples TRBV24-1 to TRBJ2-1; D is unclear. V dropped 3 bases and J dropped 10 bases, with 12 bases sitting between them. From germline, CDR1 is KGHDR and CDR2 SFDVKD. The CDR3 covers 13 residues. CDR3 sequence: CATSDPNGGEQFF. CDR3 coding DNA: TGTGCCACCAGTGATCCGAACGGTGGCGAGCAGTTCTTC.

This clonotype was seen only a few times. The chain couples TRBV10-3 to TRBJ1-6; 7 bases map to TRBD1. CDR3 length: 17 amino acids. From germline, CDR1 is ENHRY and CDR2 SYGVKD. J lost 6 bases, V lost 3 bases, and 11 bases had no gene match. CDR3 loop: CAISDIAGGLPNSPLHF. CDR3 in DNA: TGTGCCATCAGTGATATCGCAGGGGGACTCCCTAATTCACCCCTCCACTTT.

This clonotype appeared many times. The genes are TRBV7-9 and TRBJ1-2; TRBD1 might be the D (5 bases). Between the trimmed V and J ends, which lost 4 bases and 2 bases, there was a span of 11 bases. Germline V lookup: CDR1 SEHNR, CDR2 FQNEAQ (reference sequence). The CDR3 loop spans 14 amino acids. The CDR3 region is CASSSDRLNYGYTF. Here the CDR3 DNA reads TGTGCCAGCAGCTCCGACAGACTGAACTATGGCTACACCTTC.

This clonotype came up many times. The chain couples TRBV30 to TRBJ2-7; tentative D call: TRBD1 (6 bases). The CDR3 totals 14 residues. The V and J ends lost 1 base and 2 bases respectively, with 12 bases between them. Germline V gene sequence: CDR1 GTSNPN, CDR2 SVGIG (reference sequence). CDR3 nucleotide sequence: TGTGCCTGGAGTGGAGGTGGGGGCGCCTACGAGCAGTACTTC. Encoded protein: CAWSGGGGAYEQYF.

There are a few counts of this clonotype. The rearrangement links TRBV19 to TRBJ1-5, with TRBD1 as a possible D gene (5 bases). V was trimmed by 5 bases and J by 0 bases, leaving 17 bases between them. This CDR3 comprises 17 residues. Germline CDR1 is LNHDA and CDR2 is SQIVND (reference sequence). CDR3 sequence: CASSSGTFVNSNQPQHF. DNA for the CDR3: TGTGCCAGTAGTTCCGGGACCTTCGTAAATAGCAATCAGCCCCAGCATTTT.

At least ten counts were recorded for this clonotype. This chain connects TRBV5-1 to TRBJ2-7; D tentatively fits TRBD1 or TRBD2 (5 bases each). With 6 bases removed from V and 0 bases from J, the gap between germline ends came to 13 bases. Germline values: CDR1 SGHRS, CDR2 YFSETQ. The CDR3 loop spans 14 amino acids. This CDR3 is CASTRDASSYEQYF. The CDR3 DNA reads TGCGCCAGCACCCGGGACGCGAGCTCCTACGAGCAGTACTTC.

Ten or more counts support this clonotype. The V call is TRBV24-1, the J call TRBJ2-5; D is possibly TRBD1 or TRBD2 (5 bases each). The CDR3 has 14 amino acids. The V gene lost 6 bases and the J gene lost 5 bases, with 15 bases spanning the gap. CDR1 is KGHDR, CDR2 SFDVKD, per germline. The CDR3 here is CATSWGMKSETQYF. CDR3 DNA: TGTGCCACCAGTTGGGGGATGAAATCGGAGACCCAGTACTTC.

This clonotype was found many times. The chain links TRBV6-5 to TRBJ2-7, with 8 bases lining up with TRBD1. In germline, CDR1 is MNHEY, CDR2 SVGAGI. J gave up 2 bases and V 5 bases, and 8 bases lay outside the gene matches. The CDR3 totals 15 residues. CDR3 DNA: TGTGCCAGCAGTACAACGCCGGGACAGGCCTACGAGCAGTACTTC. This codes for CASSTTPGQAYEQYF.

At least ten counts were recorded for this clonotype. V is TRBV20-1 and J is TRBJ1-5; possibly TRBD1 for D (5 bases). With 0 bases removed from V and 1 base from J, the gap between germline ends came to 10 bases. The V gene's germline CDR1 is DFQATT and CDR2 SNEGSKA (reference sequence). This CDR3 is built from 15 residues. The CDR3 reads CSARDAGTSNQPQHF. The CDR3, as DNA: TGCAGTGCTAGAGATGCAGGGACGAGCAATCAGCCCCAGCATTTT.

This clonotype appeared a few times. The chain couples TRBV28 to TRBJ1-2; no definite D call. V dropped 4 bases and J dropped 6 bases, with 12 bases sitting between them. The CDR3 loop spans 13 amino acids. Germline-derived CDR1 and CDR2 are MDHEN and SYDVKM. The CDR3 sequence is CASSSAEGNGYTF. In nucleotides, the CDR3 is TGTGCCAGCAGTTCCGCGGAGGGAAATGGCTACACCTTC.

This clonotype was counted between two and nine times. The gene calls are TRBV2 and TRBJ2-1; 9 bases line up with TRBD2. The CDR3 is made up of 14 amino acids. J lost 6 bases, V lost 6 bases, and 6 bases had no gene match. Germline CDR1 and CDR2: SNHLY and FYNNEI. As DNA, the CDR3 is TGTGCCAGCAGAGCCGGGACTAGCCCCAATGAGCAGTTCTTC. Its translation is CASRAGTSPNEQFF.

This clonotype was seen repeatedly, ten times or more. The chain combines TRBV19 with TRBJ2-5; 7 positions agree with TRBD1. This CDR3 contains 16 residues. The germline V gene encodes CDR1 LNHDA and CDR2 SQIVND (reference sequence). V lost 5 bases to trimming and J lost 4 bases; unmatched junction nucleotides: 13. CDR3 sequence reads: CASSGRTGPARETQYF. CDR3 sequence (DNA): TGTGCCAGTAGTGGACGGACAGGACCGGCGAGAGAGACCCAGTACTTC. The full variable domain, its missing parts supplied by reference TRBV19 and TRBJ2-5, is DGGITQSPKYLFRKEGQNVTLSCEQNLNHDAMYWYRQDPGQGLRLIYYSQIVNDFQKGDIAEGYSVSREKKESFPLTVTSAQKNPTAFYLCASSGRTGPARETQYFGPGTRLLVL.

The sample holds many counts of this clonotype. This chain uses TRBV5-1 with TRBJ2-3; the D is unclear. This CDR3 comprises 13 residues. The germline CDR1 and CDR2 sequences are SGHRS and YFSETQ. V lost 0 bases and J lost 4, with 6 bases in between. CDR3 in amino acids: CASSLELADTQYF. As DNA, the CDR3 is TGCGCCAGCAGCTTGGAGTTGGCAGATACGCAGTATTTT.

This clonotype was seen many times. J is TRBJ2-7 and V is TRBV11-2, with 9 bases lining up with TRBD1. Per the germline V gene, CDR1 is SGHAT and CDR2 is FQNNGV. CDR3 length equals 14 residues. V lost 6 bases and J lost 2; bases outside the gene matches: 5. The DNA of the CDR3 is TGTGCCAGCAGGGGACAGGGCGAAGCCTACGAGCAGTACTTC. It is translated as CASRGQGEAYEQYF.